The rows below give T cell receptor beta chains drawn from one sample of a study of T cell repertoires in aging, cancer and after chemotherapy. TCRdb re-derived calls from the multiplex PCR reads in MiXCR, one entry per CDR3 protein. The sample yields some 6,100 distinct CDR3 sequences, around 33% seen once. The specimen was blood. These receptors were collected from a human donor with a blood cancer. Each CDR3 is given with its conserved first and last residue. The D gene is left open where the match is weak. A clone size is listed for some rows: how often the clone was seen (once, few, many), or a class if it is expanded.

>TRBJ2-7|TRBV10-3|15|TRBD2|NA
TGTGCCATCAGTGCCCTAGCGGGAGGGCCGGGCGAGCAGTACTTC
CAISALAGGPGEQYF
>TRBJ2-5|TRBV20-1|14|TRBD2|NA
TGCAGTGCTAGAGATCGGGGGGGTAGGGAGACCCAGTACTTC
CSARDRGGRETQYF
>TRBJ2-3|TRBV29-1|13|NA|medium-sized
TGCAGCGTTGATGTTTCCTACACAGATACGCAGTATTTT
CSVDVSYTDTQYF
>TRBJ2-4|TRBV7-9|18|TRBD1|medium-sized
TGTGCCAGCAACCCCGGACAGGGGTCCTCGAGAGCCAAAAACATTCAGTACTTC
CASNPGQGSSRAKNIQYF
>TRBJ2-5|TRBV18|18|NA|few
TGTGCCAGCTCCCGCCTGAGGGGGGGAGGTGGCGGACAAGAGACCCAGTACTTC
CASSRLRGGGGGQETQYF
>TRBJ1-1|TRBV5-1|13|TRBD1|NA
TGCGCCAGCAGCCGGGAAGGACAGGGAGAAGCTTTCTTT
CASSREGQGEAFF
>TRBJ1-1|TRBV6-1|14|NA|NA
TGTGCCAGCAGTTACACCCGACCGAACACTGAAGCTTTCTTT
CASSYTRPNTEAFF
>TRBJ2-5|TRBV18|17|TRBD2|NA
TGTGCCAGCTCACCACGTTCGGGGAGGGGTTGGAAGGAGACCCAGTACTTC
CASSPRSGRGWKETQYF
>TRBJ1-2|TRBV12-3/TRBV12-4|14|TRBD1|few
TGTGCCAGCAGCGAGCAGGGGGCAGACTATGGCTACACCTTC
CASSEQGADYGYTF
>TRBJ2-3|TRBV6-5|16|TRBD1|medium-sized
TGTGCCAGCAGTTGGCACAGGGGCAAAGGAAGAGATACGCAGTATTTT
CASSWHRGKGRDTQYF
>TRBJ2-3|TRBV6-6|10|NA|few
TGTGCCACCTCAACAGATACGCAGTATTTT
CATSTDTQYF
>TRBJ1-6|TRBV6-4|15|TRBD1|NA
TGTGCCAAAAAGACAGGGGCGCCACATAATTCACCCCTCCACTTT
CAKKTGAPHNSPLHF
>TRBJ2-7|TRBV27|13|NA|few
TGTGCCAGCAGAATACAGGGCTCCTACGAGCAGTACTTC
CASRIQGSYEQYF
>TRBJ2-3|TRBV5-6|16|TRBD2|few
TGTGCCAGCAGCTTGGTAGCGGGAAGGAGAACAGATACGCAGTATTTT
CASSLVAGRRTDTQYF
>TRBJ1-2|TRBV6-5|13|NA|NA
TGTGCCAGCAGTAACAGGGTTCCGAATGGCTACACCTTC
CASSNRVPNGYTF
>TRBJ2-7|TRBV11-1|14|NA|NA
TGTGCCAGCAGCTTGGGGTTCTCCCGCTACGAGCAGTACTTC
CASSLGFSRYEQYF
>TRBJ1-5|TRBV19|12|NA|NA
TGTGCCAGTAGTATTGAGACGGGGGCCCAGCATTTT
CASSIETGAQHF
>TRBJ2-5|TRBV5-4|15|TRBD2|NA
TGTGCCAGCAGCTCCCGGGGGGGGACCAAAGAGACCCAGTACTTC
CASSSRGGTKETQYF
>TRBJ1-1|TRBV7-2|15|NA|NA
TGTGCCAGCAGCCCCTGGGGGAGGACGAACACTGAAGCTTTCTTT
CASSPWGRTNTEAFF
>TRBJ2-3|TRBV18|16|TRBD2|few
TGTGCCAGCTCACAGCAGCGGGGGGGCGGCACAGATACGCAGTATTTT
CASSQQRGGGTDTQYF
>TRBJ2-5|TRBV5-6|15|TRBD1|few
TGTGCCAGCAGCTTGGGCAGGGGGCGTTGGGAGACCCAGTACTTC
CASSLGRGRWETQYF
>TRBJ2-7|TRBV19|13|NA|medium-sized
TGTGCCAGTAGGCGGGACACGACCTACGAGCAGTACTTC
CASRRDTTYEQYF
>TRBJ2-5|TRBV19|15|NA|few
TGTGCCAGTACCAAGAAAGGGCAGGGGCAAGAGACCCAGTACTTC
CASTKKGQGQETQYF
>TRBJ2-1|TRBV5-1|15|TRBD2|NA
TGCGCCAGCAGCTTGGTAGCGGGAGGTGGGTATGAGCAGTTCTTC
CASSLVAGGGYEQFF
>TRBJ2-7|TRBV19|14|NA|few
TGTGCCAGTAGTATCGAGGGGTTTGGCTACGAGCAGTACTTC
CASSIEGFGYEQYF
>TRBJ1-2|TRBV5-5|12|NA|NA
TGTGCCAGCAGCCATGAGAACTATGGCTACACCTTC
CASSHENYGYTF
>TRBJ2-7|TRBV6-2/TRBV6-3|11|NA|NA
TGTGCCAGCACCCGTCACTACGAGCAGTACTTC
CASTRHYEQYF
>TRBJ1-1|TRBV5-4|11|TRBD1|NA
TGTGCCAGCAGCCCCGGGACAGGACCTTTCTTT
CASSPGTGPFF
>TRBJ2-5|TRBV5-6|14|NA|NA
TGTGCCAGCACCACTTTAGGGGGGTTAGAGACCCAGTACTTC
CASTTLGGLETQYF
>TRBJ1-1|TRBV5-1|14|NA|NA
TGCGCCAGCAGCTTGGGTCCGGGGAACACTGAAGCTTTCTTT
CASSLGPGNTEAFF
>TRBJ2-3|TRBV5-1|14|NA|NA
TGCGCCAGCATCCGAGGCGGTTCTACTGATACGCAGTATTTT
CASIRGGSTDTQYF
>TRBJ2-7|TRBV24-1|12|NA|few
TGTGCCACCCAAGGCAACCGCGACGAGCAGTACTTC
CATQGNRDEQYF
>TRBJ2-2|TRBV12-3/TRBV12-4|15|NA|NA
TGTGCCAGCAGCCCGGGGGACGAGGTTGGCGGGGAGCTGTTTTTT
CASSPGDEVGGELFF
>TRBJ2-1|TRBV20-1|15|TRBD2|NA
TGCAGTGCTAGAGATAGCGGGAGGGGGTACAATGAGCAGTTCTTC
CSARDSGRGYNEQFF
>TRBJ1-5|TRBV6-2/TRBV6-3|14|NA|NA
TGTGCCAGCAGTATAAAGGGTTTCAATCAGCCCCAGCATTTT
CASSIKGFNQPQHF
>TRBJ2-7|TRBV12-3/TRBV12-4|14|NA|NA
TGTGCCAGCCCCTTAGGGGATTTCTCCTACGAGCAGTACTTC
CASPLGDFSYEQYF
>TRBJ2-1|TRBV6-2/TRBV6-3|16|TRBD2|NA
TGTGCCAGCAGTTTAGGACTAGCGGGGGGGCACAATGAGCAGTTCTTC
CASSLGLAGGHNEQFF
>TRBJ2-1|TRBV5-4|15|NA|NA
TGTGCCAGCCTCGACCCGGACGGGTTGTACAATGAGCAGTTCTTC
CASLDPDGLYNEQFF
>TRBJ1-6|TRBV11-3|13|NA|NA
TGTGCCAGCAGCTCTGATGGTAATTCACCCCTCCACTTT
CASSSDGNSPLHF
>TRBJ2-1|TRBV11-3|17|TRBD2|once
TGTGCCAGCAGCCGAAGACTAGCGGGGGGTGTAGGGAATGAGCAGTTCTTC
CASSRRLAGGVGNEQFF
>TRBJ1-1|TRBV6-5|13|NA|few
TGTGCCAGCAAAAGGTTAATGAACACTGAAGCTTTCTTT
CASKRLMNTEAFF
>TRBJ2-5|TRBV12-3/TRBV12-4|13|TRBD1|NA
TGTGCCAGCAGACTCGGACAGGGCGAGACCCAGTACTTC
CASRLGQGETQYF
>TRBJ2-7|TRBV7-9|13|TRBD1|few
TGTGCCAGCAGCAGACAGGGAACGAACGAGCAGTACTTC
CASSRQGTNEQYF
>TRBJ2-6|TRBV2|16|NA|NA
TGTGCCAGCAGTGCCGGCCTCCGGTCCGGGGCCAACGTCCTGACTTTC
CASSAGLRSGANVLTF
>TRBJ1-5|TRBV27|14|NA|few
TGTGCCAGCAGTCTGACAGGCAGCAATCAGCCCCAGCATTTT
CASSLTGSNQPQHF
>TRBJ1-2|TRBV5-1|14|NA|NA
TGCGCCAGCAGCTTGGCCGGGAGGGGAAGTGGCTACACCTTC
CASSLAGRGSGYTF
>TRBJ1-2|TRBV11-3|11|NA|NA
TGTGCCAGCAGCTCCGGATACGGCTACACCTTC
CASSSGYGYTF
>TRBJ1-5|TRBV20-1|13|NA|NA
TGCAGTGCTCACCGGGACACCAATCAGCCCCAGCATTTT
CSAHRDTNQPQHF
>TRBJ2-2|TRBV7-2|13|NA|NA
TGTGCCAGCAGCAATGACTGGGGCGGGGAGCTGTTTTTT
CASSNDWGGELFF
>TRBJ1-5|TRBV20-1|15|NA|NA
TGCAGTGCTGGGAGTGATTGGGGAAAAGGTCAGCCCCAGCATTTT
CSAGSDWGKGQPQHF
>TRBJ1-2|TRBV11-2|16|TRBD1|NA
TGTGCCAGCAGCACCCCGGGACAGGGGGCCAGCTATGGCTACACCTTC
CASSTPGQGASYGYTF
>TRBJ2-2|TRBV13|15|TRBD2|NA
TGTGCCAGCAGTTTTCGGGGGGGGGGCACCGGGGAGCTGTTTTTT
CASSFRGGGTGELFF
>TRBJ2-1|TRBV12-3/TRBV12-4|17|TRBD1|NA
TGTGCCAGCAGTTTGGCCGTGGGGGACAGGGTCGGGGTAGAGCAGTTCTTC
CASSLAVGDRVGVEQFF